Following are 8 T cell receptor beta chains from one sample sequenced in a study of blood T cell repertoires in COVID-19. The method was immunoSEQ multiplex PCR; TCRdb's version includes in-frame clones alone and lacks a portion of them. The sample shows 300,000 or so clones, approximately 90% of them seen only once. The material sequenced was PBMCs or T cells enriched from blood (not recorded which). The source is a woman aged 25 to 39 who had recovered from COVID-19.

V usage is TRBV27 and J usage is TRBJ2-3, with TRBD1 as a possible D gene (6 bases). This CDR3 region has 12 residues. Trimming pared 4 bases from V and 9 bases from J, leaving 11 bases between. Germline V CDR1 and CDR2: MNHEY, SMNVEV (reference sequence). The CDR3: CASSSHGTTQYF. DNA for the CDR3: TGTGCCAGCAGTTCACACGGGACAACGCAGTATTTT.

In DNA form, the CDR3 reads TGTGCCTGGGATCCGGGACAGGGTTTCACTGAAGCTTTCTTT. Amino acid sequence: CAWDPGQGFTEAFF. The rearrangement links TRBV30 to TRBJ1-1, with 9 bases aligning to TRBD1. Unmatched junction bases numbered 8, after V lost 5 bases and J lost 4 bases. There are 14 residues in the CDR3. CDR1 and CDR2 (germline): GTSNPN, SVGIG (reference sequence).

The gene calls are TRBV5-6 and TRBJ1-5; unclear D gene. The CDR3 consists of 19 residues. Looked up from germline, CDR1 is SGHDT and CDR2 is YYEEEE. V lost 7 bases, J lost 0 bases, and 26 bases lay in between. In DNA form, the CDR3 reads TGTGCCAGCTTGTGGGCGATCGCCTGCTCCCCTCATAGCAATCAGCCCCAGCATTTT. This encodes CASLWAIACSPHSNQPQHF.

The chain is built from TRBV15 and TRBJ2-5; 8 bases align to TRBD2. The V segment lost 5 bases and the J segment 1 base; nucleotides outside the gene matches: 9. In germline, CDR1 is LNHNV, CDR2 YYDKDF (reference sequence). This CDR3 comprises 16 residues. The CDR3 loop is CATSEGYSGGQETQYF. CDR3 coding DNA: TGTGCCACCAGCGAAGGGTACAGCGGGGGCCAAGAGACCCAGTACTTC.

The chain has TRBV5-1 and TRBJ1-1; 7 nucleotides align to TRBD1. The CDR3 is 15 residues long. V dropped 3 bases and J dropped 5; count of bases not matched to a gene: 10. CDR1 SGHRS and CDR2 YFSETQ come from the germline V gene. CDR3 nucleotides: TGCGCCAGCAGCTCCACTCAGCAGGGGGATACTGAAGCTTTCTTT. This encodes CASSSTQQGDTEAFF.

CDR3 DNA sequence: TGTGCCAGCAGCTCTCGAGGGACAGGGGGCGTCTATGGCTACACCTTC. Translation gives CASSSRGTGGVYGYTF. The rearrangement links TRBV13 to TRBJ1-2, with 12 nucleotides matching TRBD1. Germline V gene sequence: CDR1 PRHDT, CDR2 FYEKMQ (reference sequence). This CDR3 has 16 residues. Unmatched junction bases numbered 7, after V lost 4 bases and J lost 4 bases.

V usage is TRBV4-1 and J usage is TRBJ2-3, with 7 bases aligning to TRBD2. Losses at the gene ends were 0 bases for V and 5 bases for J; bases not matched to a gene: 8. This CDR3 comprises 16 residues. CDR1 and CDR2 from the germline V gene are MGHRA and YSYEKL. The CDR3 sequence: CASSQDAQRGRDTQYF. The CDR3 region has the DNA TGCGCCAGCAGCCAAGATGCCCAGCGGGGCCGAGATACGCAGTATTTT.

This chain links TRBV21-1 with TRBJ1-5; the table gives TRBD1 as D, unverified against the DNA. TRBV21-1 is flagged as a pseudogene. CDR3 size: 14 residues. CDR3 sequence reads: CAIRGTGIGQPQHF. The DNA of the CDR3 is TGTGCCATCCGGGGGACAGGGATCGGTCAGCCCCAGCATTTT.